Presented here are 32 T cell receptor beta chains from one specimen sequenced in a study of blood T cell repertoires in COVID-19. The method was immunoSEQ multiplex PCR; TCRdb's version includes in-frame clones alone and lacks a portion of them. The sample lists about 64,000 clones; roughly 82% were seen once. The specimen was peripheral blood. The receptor source for this set is a woman aged 55-69 years with acute or convalescent COVID-19.

The chain carries TRBV5-4 and TRBJ1-2; 12 nucleotides align to TRBD1. In germline, CDR1 is SGHNT, CDR2 YYREEE (reference sequence). CDR3 length equals 16 residues. V gave up 4 bases and J gave up 5 bases; unmatched junction bases: 9. CDR3 sequence reads: CASSSGGQGAGYGYTF. In nucleotides, the CDR3 is TGTGCCAGCAGCAGTGGGGGACAGGGGGCAGGATATGGCTACACCTTC.

The chain couples TRBV27 to TRBJ1-3; 7 bases map to TRBD1. The length of the CDR3 is 15 residues. The V segment lost 6 bases and the J segment 4 bases; nucleotides outside the gene matches: 9. Germline CDR1 is MNHEY and CDR2 is SMNVEV (reference sequence). DNA of the CDR3: TGTGCCAGCAGACCCTACGGGACAGCAGGAAACACCATATATTTT. Its translation: CASRPYGTAGNTIYF.

This clone was picked up one time. This sequence joins TRBV2 and TRBJ1-1; D uncertain. The germline gives CDR1 SNHLY, CDR2 FYNNEI. The CDR3 contains 14 residues. The V and J ends lost 2 bases and 0 bases respectively, with 7 bases between them. CDR3 residues: CASSETRVNTEAFF. The CDR3 DNA follows: TGTGCCAGCAGTGAAACTAGAGTGAACACTGAAGCTTTCTTT. Variable domain in full (rest from reference TRBV2 and TRBJ1-1): EPEVTQTPSHQVTQMGQEVILRCVPISNHLYFYWYRQILGQKVEFLVSFYNNEISEKSEIFDDQFSVERPDGSNFTLKIRSTKLEDSAMYFCASSETRVNTEAFFGQGTRLTVV.

V and J are TRBV11-2 and TRBJ1-5; no clear D gene. This CDR3 is 13 amino acids long. Germline V lookup: CDR1 SGHAT, CDR2 FQNNGV. V was pared by 3 bases and J by 4 bases, with 7 bases between. The CDR3 loop is CASSLTRNQPQHF. The DNA for the CDR3 is TGTGCCAGCAGCTTGACACGTAATCAGCCCCAGCATTTT.

V gene TRBV7-9 combines with J gene TRBJ1-4, with 10 bases fitting TRBD1. CDR1 and CDR2 (germline): SEHNR, FQNEAQ (reference sequence). The CDR3 length is 19 residues. Unmatched junction bases numbered 12, after V lost 5 bases and J lost 0 bases. CDR3 bases: TGTGCCAGCAGCACACTCAGGACAGGGGGGGGTGCAACTAATGAAAAACTGTTTTTT. It specifies CASSTLRTGGGATNEKLFF.

This chain uses TRBV6-5 with TRBJ1-1; TRBD1 aligns across 7 bases. Losses at the gene ends were 7 bases for V and 4 bases for J; bases not matched to a gene: 9. Germline lookup yields CDR1 MNHEY and CDR2 SVGAGI. The CDR3 covers 14 residues. The CDR3: CASTGRQGITEAFF. For the CDR3, the DNA is TGTGCCAGCACCGGACGACAGGGTATCACTGAAGCTTTCTTT.

The rearrangement joins TRBV5-1 to TRBJ2-7, with 10 nucleotides matching TRBD2. The CDR3 spans 14 residues. Germline loops: CDR1 SGHRS, CDR2 YFSETQ. After removal of 2 bases from V and 3 bases from J, the junction contained 2 bases not matched to a gene. CDR3 sequence: CASSLAGGRYEQYF. CDR3 coding DNA: TGCGCCAGCAGCTTAGCGGGGGGGCGCTACGAGCAGTACTTC.

V usage is TRBV7-9 and J usage is TRBJ1-2; D is perhaps TRBD1 (6 bases). The CDR3 is 13 amino acids. Germline assignment: CDR1 SEHNR and CDR2 FQNEAQ (reference sequence). Trimming removed 3 bases from V and 3 bases from J, with 8 bases in between. The CDR3 bases are TGTGCCAGCAGCTTTCCAGGGGACTATGGCTACACCTTC. Encoded protein: CASSFPGDYGYTF.

The gene calls are TRBV13 and TRBJ2-2; the D gene is possibly TRBD2 (5 bases). Per the germline V gene, CDR1 is PRHDT and CDR2 is FYEKMQ (reference sequence). The ends were cut back, 4 bases at V and 5 bases at J, with 14 bases in the middle. The CDR3 runs 15 residues. DNA of the CDR3: TGTGCCAGCAGCTCCCCTAGCAGGAGGACCGGGGAGCTGTTTTTT. Amino acids: CASSSPSRRTGELFF.

The chain carries TRBV12-3 or TRBV12-4 and TRBJ1-1; D remains ambiguous. This CDR3 comprises 13 residues. V gave up 3 bases and J gave up 1 base, with 6 bases separating them. The CDR3 region is CASSFQENTEAFF. CDR3 nucleotide sequence: TGTGCCAGCAGTTTCCAGGAGAACACTGAAGCTTTCTTT.

This clone showed up just a few times. V usage is TRBV2 and J usage is TRBJ1-6; D is unclear. Germline V gene lookup returns CDR1 SNHLY and CDR2 FYNNEI. Trimming left V 0 bases short and J 6 bases short, with 6 bases between. This CDR3 is built from 14 residues. CDR3 DNA: TGTGCCAGCAGTGAAGCCGGGAGTAATTCACCCCTCCACTTT. Translation gives CASSEAGSNSPLHF. The variable domain in full, completed from reference TRBV2 and TRBJ1-6, reads EPEVTQTPSHQVTQMGQEVILRCVPISNHLYFYWYRQILGQKVEFLVSFYNNEISEKSEIFDDQFSVERPDGSNFTLKIRSTKLEDSAMYFCASSEAGSNSPLHFGNGTRLTVT.

This clone showed up just a few times. The rearrangement links TRBV5-5 to TRBJ1-2; 10 bases match TRBD1. Germline lookup yields CDR1 SGHKS and CDR2 YYEKEE (reference sequence). This CDR3 has 15 residues. V shed 0 bases and J 4 bases; nucleotides not matched to a gene: 3. The CDR3 sequence is CASSLARDRGYGYTF. In nucleotides, the CDR3 is TGTGCCAGCAGCTTGGCCAGGGACAGGGGCTATGGCTACACCTTC.

The genes are TRBV21-1 and TRBJ2-6; the table's D call TRBD2 went unverified against the DNA. TRBV21-1 is classified as a pseudogene. The CDR3 covers 15 residues. Here the CDR3 reads CASSKGEPGANVLTF. In nucleotides, the CDR3 is TGTGCCAGCAGCAAGGGAGAGCCTGGGGCCAACGTCCTGACTTTC.

In this sample, this clone turned up a few times. This chain joins TRBV10-3 and TRBJ1-2; 8 positions agree with TRBD1. Germline trimming cut 6 bases from V and 3 bases from J; bases unmatched to any gene: 6. CDR1 and CDR2 (germline): ENHRY, SYGVKD. This CDR3 has 14 residues. CDR3 protein: CAISYGQGDYGYTF. CDR3 coding DNA: TGTGCCATCAGCTACGGACAGGGCGACTATGGCTACACCTTC.

The chain has TRBV10-3 and TRBJ1-5; D gene uncertain. V was clipped by 0 bases and J by 0 bases, with 3 bases between them. CDR1 is ENHRY, CDR2 SYGVKD, per germline. CDR3 length: 14 amino acids. The CDR3 loop is CAISESSSNQPQHF. In nucleotides, the CDR3 is TGTGCCATCAGTGAGTCGAGTAGCAATCAGCCCCAGCATTTT.

In this sample, this clone turned up a few times. The V gene is TRBV5-4, the J gene TRBJ1-4; 8 bases are shared with TRBD1. Germline V lookup: CDR1 SGHNT, CDR2 YYREEE (reference sequence). J gave up 8 bases and V 1 base, and 4 bases lay outside the gene matches. This CDR3 is built from 14 residues. CDR3 coding DNA: TGTGCCAGCAGCTTGTCAGGGGGCTCGGAAAAACTGTTTTTT. It yields the protein CASSLSGGSEKLFF.

A remark on this clone: The same CDR3 can be traced to other DNA sequences in this sample. The CDR3, as DNA: TGTGCCAGCTCACCACCGGGACAGTCGAACACTGAAGCTTTCTTT. Amino acid sequence: CASSPPGQSNTEAFF. The chain is built from TRBV18 and TRBJ1-1, with TRBD1 matching 7 bases. The CDR3 contains 15 residues. V dropped 0 bases and J dropped 1; count of bases not matched to a gene: 2. Germline V gene lookup returns CDR1 KGHSH and CDR2 LQKENI.

This rearrangement joins TRBV29-1 to TRBJ1-5, with a weak D call TRBD1 (5 bases). V shed 1 base and J shed 1 base, with 11 bases lying between them. Per the germline V gene, CDR1 is SQVTM and CDR2 is ANQGSEA. The CDR3 runs 15 residues. The CDR3 reads CSVEVTGGSNQPQHF. CDR3 DNA: TGCAGCGTTGAAGTTACGGGGGGGAGCAATCAGCCCCAGCATTTT. Together with reference TRBV29-1 and TRBJ1-5, the CDR3 gives the full variable domain: SAVISQKPSRDICQRGTSLTIQCQVDSQVTMMFWYRQQPGQSLTLIATANQGSEATYESGFVIDKFPISRPNLTFSTLTVSNMSPEDSSIYLCSVEVTGGSNQPQHFGDGTRLSIL.

This chain joins TRBV5-1 and TRBJ2-3; 9 bases agree with TRBD1. V shed 4 bases and J 4 bases; nucleotides not matched to a gene: 4. Germline values: CDR1 SGHRS, CDR2 YFSETQ. The CDR3 sequence is 14 residues long. The CDR3 loop is CASSPGQGADTQYF. CDR3 coding DNA: TGCGCCAGCAGCCCGGGACAGGGTGCAGATACGCAGTATTTT.

The rearrangement joins TRBV3-1 (or the pseudogene TRBV3-2) to TRBJ2-3; 8 positions agree with TRBD2. Germline V gene sequence: CDR1 LGHDT, CDR2 YNNKEL (reference sequence). Germline trimming cut 0 bases from V and 4 bases from J; bases unmatched to any gene: 9. The CDR3 consists of 17 residues. The CDR3 DNA reads TGTGCCAGCAGCCAAGAGCTAGGCGGGGGGAGGGCAGATACGCAGTATTTT. This translates into CASSQELGGGRADTQYF.

This chain connects TRBV6-6 to TRBJ1-4, with a weak D call TRBD1 (6 bases). The length of the CDR3 is 13 residues. V was cut by 8 bases and J by 13 bases, with 20 bases left in between. CDR1 and CDR2 from the germline V gene are MNHNY and SVGAGI (reference sequence). The CDR3 DNA is TGTGCCAGCCTCCTCACAGGGCGCTCTCGACTGTTTTTT. It encodes CASLLTGRSRLFF.

The V call is TRBV5-1, the J call TRBJ1-4; a possible D gene is TRBD1 (6 bases). The CDR3 contains 13 residues. CDR1 is SGHRS, CDR2 YFSETQ, per germline. V dropped 2 bases and J dropped 8 bases, with 10 bases sitting between them. The CDR3 loop reads CASSFRGGEKLFF. CDR3 DNA sequence: TGCGCCAGCAGCTTCAGGGGAGGGGAAAAACTGTTTTTT.

The count of this clone is one. This CDR3 is CASSVAGGNQPQHF. In DNA form, the CDR3 reads TGTGCCAGCAGCGTCGCCGGGGGCAATCAGCCCCAGCATTTT. The V gene is TRBV6-2 or TRBV6-3, the J gene TRBJ1-5; no clear D. CDR1 and CDR2 (germline): MNHEY, SVGEGT. This CDR3 is built from 14 residues. V gave up 6 bases and J gave up 2 bases, with 11 bases separating them.

The gene calls are TRBV4-2 and TRBJ1-1; 9 bases fit TRBD1. CDR1 is LGHNA and CDR2 is YNFKEQ in the germline V gene. This CDR3 is 15 amino acids long. With V trimmed by 1 base and J by 1 base, 1 base remained unmatched. CDR3 coding DNA: TGTGCCAGCAGCCAAGGGGACAGGGCGAACACTGAAGCTTTCTTT. Translated: CASSQGDRANTEAFF.

The J gene is TRBJ1-1, the V gene TRBV5-1, with 7 bases matching TRBD1. V dropped 2 bases and J dropped 1; count of bases not matched to a gene: 8. CDR1 and CDR2 (germline): SGHRS, YFSETQ. The CDR3 runs to 16 residues. CDR3 residues: CASSFPPTGQNTEAFF. The CDR3 nucleotides read TGCGCCAGCAGCTTTCCCCCGACAGGGCAGAACACTGAAGCTTTCTTT.

V is TRBV23-1 and J is TRBJ2-3; 12 bases map to TRBD1. TRBV23-1 is recorded as an ORF, its role being uncertain. V trimming: 0 bases; J trimming: 4 bases; junction bases outside the gene matches: 20. The CDR3 is 22 residues long. The CDR3 protein is CASSQSLRDRGRVRVGPDTQYF. The CDR3 coding sequence is TGCGCCAGCAGTCAATCGCTCCGGGACAGGGGGCGAGTCAGGGTGGGTCCAGATACGCAGTATTTT.

The chain has TRBV6-5 and TRBJ1-1; TRBD1 agrees at 10 bases. Unmatched junction bases numbered 14, after V lost 6 bases and J lost 10 bases. Germline V lookup: CDR1 MNHEY, CDR2 SVGAGI. CDR3 length equals 15 residues. CDR3 in DNA: TGTGCCAGCAGGACCGGGACAGGGGAGCGTTCCGGAGCTTTCTTT. Amino acid sequence: CASRTGTGERSGAFF.

V usage is TRBV11-3 and J usage is TRBJ2-7, with 11 nucleotides matching TRBD1. CDR1 and CDR2 from the germline V gene are SGHNT and YENEEA. The CDR3 loop spans 14 amino acids. The V segment lost 5 bases and the J segment 6 bases; nucleotides outside the gene matches: 6. CDR3 coding DNA: TGTGCCAGCAGCCCGGCCGGGACAGGGGGCGAGCAGTACTTC. This encodes CASSPAGTGGEQYF. Based on the CDR3 plus reference TRBV11-3 and TRBJ2-7, the full variable domain is EAGVVQSPRYKIIEKKQPVAFWCNPISGHNTLYWYLQNLGQGPELLIRYENEEAVDDSQLPKDRFSAERLKGVDSTLKIQPAELGDSAVYLCASSPAGTGGEQYFGPGTRLTVT.

This chain joins TRBV5-1 and TRBJ1-1, with TRBD1 identical over 9 bases. Losses at the gene ends were 4 bases for V and 6 bases for J; bases not matched to a gene: 19. The V gene's germline CDR1 is SGHRS and CDR2 YFSETQ. This CDR3 is built from 18 residues. The CDR3 sequence: CASSVTPGQGMVRPEAFF. CDR3 nucleotide sequence: TGCGCCAGCAGCGTGACACCGGGACAGGGTATGGTACGGCCTGAAGCTTTCTTT. Combining the CDR3 with reference TRBV5-1 and TRBJ1-1 gives the whole variable domain KAGVTQTPRYLIKTRGQQVTLSCSPISGHRSVSWYQQTPGQGLQFLFEYFSETQRNKGNFPGRFSGRQFSNSRSEMNVSTLELGDSALYLCASSVTPGQGMVRPEAFFGQGTRLTVV.

V usage is TRBV29-1 and J usage is TRBJ1-1, with a possible D match to TRBD1 (6 bases). The germline V gene encodes CDR1 SQVTM and CDR2 ANQGSEA. CDR3 size: 13 residues. Trimming shortened V by 8 bases and J by 0 bases, and 13 bases separated the two germline ends. The CDR3 nucleotides are TGCAGCTGGGGGCCCGGGGTGAACACTGAAGCTTTCTTT. It is translated as CSWGPGVNTEAFF.

The chain couples TRBV12-3 or TRBV12-4 to TRBJ1-1; 7 bases agree with TRBD1. The CDR3 loop spans 13 amino acids. Trimming removed 7 bases from V and 1 base from J; junction bases left unmatched: 3. CDR3 sequence reads: CASTRQGNTEAFF. In nucleotides, the CDR3 is TGTGCCAGCACCCGACAGGGGAACACTGAAGCTTTCTTT.

This clone was counted at least ten times. The chain links TRBV3-1 (or the pseudogene TRBV3-2) to TRBJ1-1; 11 bases fit TRBD1. The V gene end was trimmed by 6 bases and the J gene end by 1 base; junction bases not matched to a gene: 10. Germline CDR1 is LGHDT and CDR2 is YNNKEL (reference sequence). This CDR3 region has 17 residues. The CDR3, as DNA: TGTGCCAGCAGACATTCTGGACAGGGGGCTGGGAACACTGAAGCTTTCTTT. Translated, it gives CASRHSGQGAGNTEAFF.